The clone carrying this T cell receptor beta chain showed up many times. The entry originates in a study of T-cell memory formation after mild COVID-19. The TCR alpha and TCR beta cDNA libraries, bearing sample barcodes and UMIs, were generated by 5'RACE using constant-segment primers. From the 5' RACE reads, TCRdb called clonotypes with MiXCR, one entry per CDR3 protein. The table has 450,000 to 700,000 distinct CDR3 sequences, more than 15% seen once; the top ten hold around 12%. This CDR3 comprises 17 residues. The V gene lost 2 bases and the J gene lost 4 bases, with 20 bases spanning the gap. The germline CDR1 and CDR2 sequences are MNHEY and SVGAGI.

Sequencing was carried out using PBMCs or a T cell subset sorted from them (not recorded which). This TCR was recovered from an adult woman who had mild COVID-19 (a few samples of this study predate the infection). Cell type and time point are not known. J is TRBJ1-1 and V is TRBV6-5, with TRBD1 as a possible D gene (5 bases). In nucleotides, the CDR3 is TGTGCCAGCAGTTACCTGGGACTGAGGAAGGGTGGCACTGAAGCTTTCTTT. It is translated as CASSYLGLRKGGTEAFF.